A selection of T cell receptor beta chains follows, all from one sample in a study of cytotoxic CD8 clonotypes in ibrutinib-treated CLL. Repertoires were generated with immunoSEQ multiplex PCR, while TCRdb's copy carries only in-frame clones and drops some. The sample lists some 200,000 clones; over 60% were seen once. Material: PBMCs, obtained after 24 months of ibrutinib treatment. The receptors were gathered from a human donor with chronic lymphocytic leukemia. The CDR3 runs from the conserved cysteine through the conserved F or W. D genes are given only for firm matches. The size field is filled for only some rows; it gives once, few, many or a size class.

j_call clone_size v_call d_call cdr3_nt cdr3_aa
TRBJ1-2 few TRBV19 NA TGTGCCAGTAGTAGGTCAGCACTTCTCCAGTATGGCTACACCTTC CASSRSALLQYGYTF
TRBJ1-2 few TRBV10-3 TRBD1 TGTGCCATCAGTCTCGGGACAGTCTATGGCTACACCTTC CAISLGTVYGYTF
TRBJ2-7 NA TRBV15 NA TGTGCCACCAGCAGGGGGGAGCTAACCTACGAGCAGTACTTC CATSRGELTYEQYF
TRBJ2-1 NA TRBV29-1 NA TGCAGCGTTGAGCGTCAGGCGCCGAACGAGCAGTTCTTC CSVERQAPNEQFF
TRBJ2-3 few TRBV6-1 TRBD2 TGTGCCAGCAGTGAAGTGGGACTAGCGTTCACAGATACGCAGTATTTT CASSEVGLAFTDTQYF
TRBJ1-3 NA TRBV7-2 NA TGTGCCAGCAGCTTAGTGATCCTCTCTGGAAACACCATATATTTT CASSLVILSGNTIYF
TRBJ2-7 NA TRBV30 NA TGTGCCTGGAGTGTACTAGGCAGCTACGAGCAGTACTTC CAWSVLGSYEQYF
TRBJ2-1 few TRBV6-5 TRBD2 TGTGCCAGCAGAGGGCTAGCGGGAGACAATGAGCAGTTCTTC CASRGLAGDNEQFF
TRBJ2-7 NA TRBV18 TRBD1 TGTGCCAGCTCACCGACAGGGTTCTACGAGCAGTACTTC CASSPTGFYEQYF
TRBJ2-7 NA TRBV27 NA TGTGCCAGCAGTTTGGGTGGAAACCTAGCCAACGTCCCCCAGTACGAGCAGTACTTC CASSLGGNLANVPQYEQYF
TRBJ2-7 NA TRBV19 TRBD1 TGTGCCAGTAGTAGACAGGGAGAGGGGGCCTACGAGCAGTACTTC CASSRQGEGAYEQYF
TRBJ1-5 NA TRBV15 NA TGTGCCACCAGCAGAGATTTTTCGGGCGGGGGCGGCAATCAGCCCCAGCATTTT CATSRDFSGGGGNQPQHF
TRBJ2-7 NA TRBV4-3 NA TGCGCCAGCAGCCAGCAGGAAGGGGGGTACGAGCAGTACTTC CASSQQEGGYEQYF
TRBJ1-1 NA TRBV5-1 NA TGCGCCAGCAGCCTGGCTTTGGACGGCAACACTGAAGCTTTCTTT CASSLALDGNTEAFF
TRBJ2-7 NA TRBV7-2 NA TGTGCCAGCAGCGCCAGGGAGTCCTACGAGCAGTACTTC CASSARESYEQYF
TRBJ1-2 once TRBV27 TRBD1 TGTGCCAGCAGTTTGAAATTTCAGGGGGCCTATGGCTACACCTTC CASSLKFQGAYGYTF
TRBJ1-2 few TRBV9 NA TGTGCCAGCAGCGTAGACAGGGCCTATGGCTACACCTTC CASSVDRAYGYTF